These 30 T cell receptor beta chains were sequenced from one sample in a study of cytomegalovirus exposure and HLA in healthy donors. PCR was performed using 60 Vbeta and 13 Jbeta primers. Assay used: immunoSEQ multiplex PCR; TCRdb lists only in-frame clones, some missing. The sample consists of fewer than 100,000 clones, around 78% of them appearing once. Sequenced sample: PBMCs. These receptors all stem from a male donor in good health and CMV-seropositive.

V is TRBV30 and J is TRBJ1-2; no clear D. CDR3 length: 15 residues. Germline CDR1 GTSNPN, CDR2 SVGIG (reference sequence). V was trimmed by 0 bases and J by 0 bases, leaving 11 bases between them. The CDR3 spells CAWSVVVSPNYGYTF. CDR3 bases: TGTGCCTGGAGTGTAGTCGTTAGTCCTAACTATGGCTACACCTTC.

The table lists this clone with a few counts. Other DNA sequences within the sample encode an identical CDR3. The chain employs TRBV9 and TRBJ2-7; 8 nucleotides match TRBD2. The V gene end was trimmed by 2 bases and the J gene end by 3 bases; junction bases not matched to a gene: 1. The CDR3 extends over 13 amino acids. Germline V lookup: CDR1 SGDLS, CDR2 YYNGEE. CDR3 nucleotide sequence: TGTGCCAGCAGCGTTACTAGCGGCTACGAGCAGTACTTC. This encodes CASSVTSGYEQYF.

Notes on this clone: A read error may account for a junction end that differs from germline. The identical CDR3 is also encoded by other nucleotide sequences in the sample. The chain has TRBV4-3 and TRBJ2-3; unclear D gene. This CDR3 is built from 13 residues. Germline CDR1 is LGHNA and CDR2 is YSLEER. As DNA, the CDR3 is TGCGCCAGTAGCCAAGTCGGCACAGATACGCAGTATTTT. As protein: CASSQVGTDTQYF.

The gene calls are TRBV7-2 and TRBJ1-2; TRBD1 matches 12 bases. Germline CDR1 and CDR2: SGHTA and FQGNSA. The CDR3 covers 18 residues. V was pared by 5 bases and J by 6 bases, with 16 bases of the junction left unmatched. CDR3 protein: CASSQPPGTGGASDGYTF. CDR3 DNA sequence: TGTGCCAGCAGCCAACCCCCGGGGACAGGGGGCGCTTCGGATGGCTACACCTTC.

V and J are TRBV10-3 and TRBJ2-1; weak D call: TRBD1 (6 bases). With 6 bases removed from V and 3 bases from J, the gap between germline ends came to 15 bases. Germline CDR1 and CDR2: ENHRY and SYGVKD. The CDR3 runs to 15 residues. The CDR3 coding sequence is TGTGCCATCAGGGATACCCGGGACAACTACAATGAGCAGTTCTTC. Its translation is CAIRDTRDNYNEQFF.

The V call is TRBV7-9, the J call TRBJ1-2; D not resolved. The germline V and J ends were trimmed by 3 bases and 8 bases, with 13 bases remaining between them. The CDR3 totals 13 residues. Germline CDR1 is SEHNR and CDR2 is FQNEAQ (reference sequence). The CDR3 bases are TGTGCCAGCAGCTTCACGTCGACAAACGGCTACACCTTC. This codes for CASSFTSTNGYTF. The whole variable domain, filled in from reference TRBV7-9 and TRBJ1-2, reads DTGVSQNPRHKITKRGQNVTFRCDPISEHNRLYWYRQTLGQGPEFLTYFQNEAQLEKSRLLSDRFSAERPKGSFSTLEIQRTEQGDSAMYLCASSFTSTNGYTFGSGTRLTVV.

V is TRBV9 and J is TRBJ2-1; D is perhaps TRBD2 (6 bases). The germline V and J ends were trimmed by 3 bases and 8 bases, with 21 bases remaining between them. Germline V gene sequence: CDR1 SGDLS, CDR2 YYNGEE. CDR3 size: 16 residues. The DNA of the CDR3 is TGTGCCAGCAGCGGAGGGACTCGTTATTCGAGTGATGAGCAGTTCTTC. This translates into CASSGGTRYSSDEQFF.

J is TRBJ2-6 and V is TRBV5-6; TRBD2 aligns across 7 bases. Germline assignment: CDR1 SGHDT and CDR2 YYEEEE. V trimming: 7 bases; J trimming: 2 bases; junction bases outside the gene matches: 6. The CDR3 consists of 15 residues. CDR3 sequence reads: CASRNGGTGANVLTF. The CDR3 DNA follows: TGTGCCAGCCGCAACGGGGGGACTGGGGCCAACGTCCTGACTTTC.

This clone was detected only once. V is TRBV6-4 and J is TRBJ2-3; 7 nucleotides line up with TRBD2. Unmatched junction bases numbered 13, after V lost 4 bases and J lost 6 bases. Germline-derived CDR1 and CDR2 are MRHNA and SNTAGT. There are 16 residues in the CDR3. For the CDR3, the DNA is TGTGCCAGCAGTGCGCTTAGCGGGCTCCCGACGGATACGCAGTATTTT. Residues: CASSALSGLPTDTQYF.

The J gene is TRBJ1-2, the V gene TRBV9; TRBD1 matches 8 bases. This CDR3 has 16 residues. Trimming at V came to 3 bases and at J to 4 bases, leaving 11 bases not matched to a gene. Germline V gene sequence: CDR1 SGDLS, CDR2 YYNGEE. The CDR3 region is CASSALDRDVTYGYTF. The CDR3 bases are TGTGCCAGCAGCGCGTTGGACAGGGACGTCACCTATGGCTACACCTTC.

This clone was found once. CDR3 amino acids: CASRTTGGADSGYTF. CDR3 DNA sequence: TGCGCCAGCAGAACGACAGGGGGCGCTGATAGTGGCTACACCTTC. The genes are TRBV10-2 and TRBJ1-2, with 10 positions matching TRBD1. The trim removed 6 bases at V and 7 bases at J, leaving 11 bases unmatched. CDR1 is WSHSY, CDR2 SAAADI, per germline. CDR3 length equals 15 residues.

V gene TRBV10-1 combines with J gene TRBJ2-5; perhaps TRBD1 as D (5 bases). Looked up from germline, CDR1 is WNHNN and CDR2 is SYGVQD (reference sequence). The CDR3 is 13 amino acids. V was clipped by 8 bases and J by 5 bases, with 15 bases between them. The CDR3 sequence is CASRQGPGETQYF. CDR3 sequence (DNA): TGCGCCAGCCGCCAGGGCCCTGGCGAGACCCAGTACTTC.

The V call is TRBV19, the J call TRBJ2-7; 8 bases are shared with TRBD1. V trimming: 6 bases; J trimming: 4 bases; junction bases outside the gene matches: 5. This CDR3 contains 13 residues. CDR1 and CDR2 (germline): LNHDA, SQIVND (reference sequence). DNA for the CDR3: TGTGCCAGTAGGGGACAGGCCCATTACGAGCAGTACTTC. The encoded protein is CASRGQAHYEQYF. Full variable domain (remainder filled in from reference TRBV19 and TRBJ2-7): DGGITQSPKYLFRKEGQNVTLSCEQNLNHDAMYWYRQDPGQGLRLIYYSQIVNDFQKGDIAEGYSVSREKKESFPLTVTSAQKNPTAFYLCASRGQAHYEQYFGPGTRLTVT.

The genes are TRBV4-1 and TRBJ1-2, with a possible D match to TRBD1 (6 bases). V lost 0 bases to trimming and J lost 4 bases, with 9 bases between them. The CDR3 covers 14 residues. Germline CDR1 is MGHRA and CDR2 is YSYEKL. DNA of the CDR3: TGCGCCAGCAGCCAAGATTTACAGGGCTATGGCTACACCTTC. This translates into CASSQDLQGYGYTF.

This clone was counted once. The chain joins TRBV5-1 to TRBJ1-4, with TRBD1 matching 7 bases. J was trimmed by 4 bases and V by 3 bases; bases with no gene match: 21. Germline V gene lookup returns CDR1 SGHRS and CDR2 YFSETQ. The CDR3 runs to 20 residues. CDR3 sequence (DNA): TGCGCCAGCAGCTCGAATCCGTTCACCACAGGGGTTGGAAGTAATGAAAAACTGTTTTTT. Its translation is CASSSNPFTTGVGSNEKLFF.

The rearrangement links TRBV7-9 to TRBJ2-5; TRBD2 matches 7 bases. The better agreement between TRBJ2-7 and the DNA end casts doubt on the J call. Germline lookup yields CDR1 SEHNR and CDR2 FQNEAQ (reference sequence). The CDR3 sequence is 15 residues long. The CDR3 reads CATEGRGSTSYEQYF. The CDR3 region has the DNA TGTGCCACTGAAGGGAGGGGTTCCACCTCCTACGAGCAGTACTTC.

The chain couples TRBV6-1 to TRBJ2-4; 9 nucleotides line up with TRBD1. The CDR3 is made up of 14 amino acids. Germline CDR1 is MNHNS and CDR2 is SASEGT. V dropped 4 bases and J dropped 7; count of bases not matched to a gene: 5. The DNA of the CDR3 is TGTGCCAGCAGTGTGGGACAGGGTTGGAACATTCAGTACTTC. Protein sequence: CASSVGQGWNIQYF.

The chain has TRBV4-3 and TRBJ2-3, with 9 bases that match TRBD1. Germline V gene sequence: CDR1 LGHNA, CDR2 YSLEER. This CDR3 spans 16 amino acids. V shed 4 bases and J 2 bases; nucleotides not matched to a gene: 7. The DNA for the CDR3 is TGCGCCAGCAGCCTCTCCGGGACAGGGATCACAGATACGCAGTATTTT. Protein: CASSLSGTGITDTQYF.

In nucleotides, the CDR3 is TGTGCCAGAAGCTACGACAGTCTGGCCAAAAACATTCAGTACTTC. It is translated as CARSYDSLAKNIQYF. The chain employs TRBV5-3 and TRBJ2-4; D is perhaps TRBD1 (5 bases). Being an ORF, TRBV5-3 has a function that is uncertain. Trimming took off 3 bases at V and 1 base at J, with 11 bases between the two ends. CDR3 length: 15 residues.

The genes are TRBV7-9 and TRBJ1-4, with a weak D call TRBD1 (5 bases). Germline V CDR1 and CDR2: SEHNR, FQNEAQ (reference sequence). V was pared by 1 base and J by 5 bases, with 5 bases between. The CDR3 loop spans 13 amino acids. The CDR3: CASSLGQNEKLFF. CDR3 nucleotides: TGTGCCAGCAGCTTAGGACAGAATGAAAAACTGTTTTTT.

V gene TRBV7-8 combines with J gene TRBJ2-1; 9 bases agree with TRBD1. The CDR3 totals 16 residues. Germline-derived CDR1 and CDR2 are SGHVS and FQNEAQ. Germline trimming cut 1 base from V and 4 bases from J; bases unmatched to any gene: 5. DNA of the CDR3: TGTGCCAGCAGCTTAGGACAGGGGGATTTTTACAATGAGCAGTTCTTC. Amino acid sequence: CASSLGQGDFYNEQFF.

V usage is TRBV5-4 and J usage is TRBJ1-1, with D maybe TRBD1 (5 bases). This CDR3 has 14 amino acids. Germline V lookup: CDR1 SGHNT, CDR2 YYREEE (reference sequence). Trimming left V 3 bases short and J 5 bases short, with 14 bases between. CDR3 loop: CASSSGGSLTEAFF. Here the CDR3 DNA reads TGTGCCAGCAGCTCGGGGGGTTCGTTGACTGAAGCTTTCTTT.

The J gene is TRBJ2-1, the V gene TRBV28; TRBD2 matches 9 bases. Unmatched junction bases numbered 8, after V lost 10 bases and J lost 7 bases. This CDR3 comprises 13 residues. Germline V lookup: CDR1 MDHEN, CDR2 SYDVKM. The CDR3 bases are TGTGCCACCTCTAGCGGGACGGTAAATGAGCAGTTCTTC. Translated: CATSSGTVNEQFF. Combining the CDR3 with reference TRBV28 and TRBJ2-1 gives the whole variable domain DVKVTQSSRYLVKRTGEKVFLECVQDMDHENMFWYRQDPGLGLRLIYFSYDVKMKEKGDIPEGYSVSREKKERFSLILESASTNQTSMYLCATSSGTVNEQFFGPGTRLTVL.

V is TRBV27 and J is TRBJ2-5; no clear D gene. Germline loops: CDR1 MNHEY, CDR2 SMNVEV (reference sequence). There are 14 residues in the CDR3. Deletions cut 2 bases from V and 3 bases from J, with 10 bases between. The CDR3 here is CASSLIGSEETQYF. The CDR3 DNA follows: TGTGCCAGCAGTTTAATTGGCAGTGAAGAGACCCAGTACTTC.

This clone was detected only once. The V gene is TRBV18, the J gene TRBJ2-3; D remains unclear. Trimming stripped 0 bases from V and 0 bases from J, with 13 bases between. Germline V gene data show CDR1 as KGHSH and CDR2 as LQKENI. The CDR3 is 17 amino acids. The CDR3 nucleotides read TGTGCCAGCTCACCACCGCGTAGCCTTGCTAGCACAGATACGCAGTATTTT. It encodes CASSPPRSLASTDTQYF. The whole variable domain, filled in from reference TRBV18 and TRBJ2-3, reads NAGVMQNPRHLVRRRGQEARLRCSPMKGHSHVYWYRQLPEEGLKFMVYLQKENIIDESGMPKERFSAEFPKEGPSILRIQQVVRGDSAAYFCASSPPRSLASTDTQYFGPGTRLTVL.

A single count supports this clone. The chain links TRBV7-2 to TRBJ2-7; 12 bases agree with TRBD1. With 5 bases clipped from V and 5 bases from J, the junction kept 7 bases outside the gene matches. The CDR3 totals 15 residues. Germline values: CDR1 SGHTA, CDR2 FQGNSA. The CDR3 reads CASSPRDRGQNEQYF. The CDR3, as DNA: TGTGCCAGCAGCCCTCGGGACAGGGGGCAAAACGAGCAGTACTTC. Supplemented by reference TRBV7-2 and TRBJ2-7, the full variable domain reads GAGVSQSPSNKVTEKGKDVELRCDPISGHTALYWYRQSLGQGLEFLIYFQGNSAPDKSGLPSDRFSAERTGGSVSTLTIQRTQQEDSAVYLCASSPRDRGQNEQYFGPGTRLTVT.

The chain couples TRBV28 to TRBJ2-7, with TRBD1 matching over 7 bases. Trimming at V came to 8 bases and at J to 0 bases, leaving 7 bases not matched to a gene. Germline lookup yields CDR1 MDHEN and CDR2 SYDVKM. This CDR3 is built from 14 residues. For the CDR3, the DNA is TGTGCCAGCCTGGGACAGCCCCTCTCCTACGAGCAGTACTTC. This sequence encodes CASLGQPLSYEQYF.

V gene TRBV4-3 combines with J gene TRBJ1-5; no reliable D call. The CDR3 has 13 amino acids. Germline loops: CDR1 LGHNA, CDR2 YSLEER. Trimming took off 1 base at V and 5 bases at J, with 6 bases between the two ends. CDR3 residues: CASSQGVDQPQHF. As DNA, the CDR3 is TGCGCCAGCAGCCAAGGAGTAGATCAGCCCCAGCATTTT.

The CDR3 DNA follows: TGTGCCATCAGTCACGGTGAGGAGGGCTACGAGCAGTACTTC. Protein: CAISHGEEGYEQYF. V gene TRBV10-3 combines with J gene TRBJ2-7; D might be TRBD2 (6 bases). CDR1 is ENHRY and CDR2 is SYGVKD in the germline V gene. Trimming left V 5 bases short and J 3 bases short, with 14 bases between. The CDR3 contains 14 residues.

The V call is TRBV18, the J call TRBJ2-4, with D possibly being TRBD2 (5 bases). This CDR3 is 14 amino acids long. Germline-derived CDR1 and CDR2 are KGHSH and LQKENI. Trimming cost V 0 bases and J 8 bases, with 11 bases left between them. Here the CDR3 reads CASSPPSGVDIQYF. The CDR3 DNA follows: TGTGCCAGCTCACCACCGTCCGGGGTTGACATTCAGTACTTC.